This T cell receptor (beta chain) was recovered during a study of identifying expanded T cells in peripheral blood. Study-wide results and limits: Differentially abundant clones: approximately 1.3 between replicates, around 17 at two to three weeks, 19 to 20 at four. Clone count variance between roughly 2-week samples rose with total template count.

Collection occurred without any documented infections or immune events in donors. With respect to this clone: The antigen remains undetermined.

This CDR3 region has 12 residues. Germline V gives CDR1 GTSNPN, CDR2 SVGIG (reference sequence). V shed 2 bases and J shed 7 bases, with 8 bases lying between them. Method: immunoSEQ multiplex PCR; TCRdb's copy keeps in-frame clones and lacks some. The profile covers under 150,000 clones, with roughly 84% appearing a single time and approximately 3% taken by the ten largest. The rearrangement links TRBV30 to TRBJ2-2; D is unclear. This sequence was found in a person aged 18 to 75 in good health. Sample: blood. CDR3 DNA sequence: TGTGCCTGGAGTTTTGATGACGGGGAGCTGTTTTTT. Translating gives CAWSFDDGELFF. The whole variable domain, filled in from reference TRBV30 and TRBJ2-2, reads SQTIHQWPATLVQPVGSPLSLECTVEGTSNPNLYWYRQAAGRGLQLLFYSVGIGQISSEVPQNLSASRPQDRQFILSSKKLLLSDSGFYLCAWSFDDGELFFGEGSRLTVL.